This is a list of T cell receptor beta chains from one sample in a study of blood T cell repertoires in COVID-19. The assay was immunoSEQ multiplex PCR, and TCRdb's table has in-frame clones only and misses some. Of roughly 290,000 clones listed, roughly 88% are singletons. Material: PBMCs or T cells enriched from blood (not recorded which). All receptors derive from a woman aged 25 to 39 who had recovered from COVID-19. Each CDR3 is given with its conserved first and last residue. Fields, in order: J gene, clone size, V gene, D gene, CDR3 protein, CDR3 DNA. The D gene is left open where the match is weak. Some rows have no size entry. The others give once, few or many, or a class for an expanded clone.

J: TRBJ2-7; size: .; V: TRBV28; D: TRBD1; CDR3: CASTDRAYEQYF; DNA: TGTGCCAGCACGGACAGGGCCTACGAGCAGTACTTC
J: TRBJ1-4; size: few; V: TRBV4-2; D: .; CDR3: CASSQQVATNEKLFF; DNA: TGTGCCAGCAGCCAACAGGTGGCAACTAATGAAAAACTGTTTTTT
J: TRBJ2-6; size: .; V: TRBV7-2; D: .; CDR3: CASSSPRETSGANVLTF; DNA: TGTGCCAGCAGCTCACCCAGGGAAACCTCTGGGGCCAACGTCCTGACTTTC
J: TRBJ2-7; size: .; V: TRBV18; D: .; CDR3: CASSPPAGTYEQYF; DNA: TGTGCCAGCTCACCCCCCGCGGGAACCTACGAGCAGTACTTC
J: TRBJ1-5; size: .; V: TRBV27; D: .; CDR3: CASSLGQGIQPQHF; DNA: TGTGCCAGCAGTTTGGGCCAGGGGATTCAGCCCCAGCATTTT
J: TRBJ1-4; size: .; V: TRBV4-2; D: .; CDR3: CASSQGDRVEKLFF; DNA: TGTGCCAGCAGCCAAGGCGACCGGGTTGAAAAACTGTTTTTT
J: TRBJ2-2; size: .; V: TRBV9; D: TRBD2; CDR3: CASSTESGRVTGELFF; DNA: TGTGCCAGCAGCACAGAGAGCGGGAGAGTAACCGGGGAGCTGTTTTTT
J: TRBJ1-6; size: .; V: TRBV5-1; D: .; CDR3: CASSVTGNSPLHF; DNA: TGCGCCAGCAGCGTAACAGGGAATTCACCCCTCCACTTT
J: TRBJ1-4; size: .; V: TRBV6-5; D: .; CDR3: CASSYSHERSGKLFF; DNA: TGTGCCAGCAGTTACTCTCATGAACGAAGCGGAAAACTGTTTTTT
J: TRBJ1-2; size: .; V: TRBV10-2; D: TRBD1; CDR3: CASSEYLPWGQGARSYGYTF; DNA: TGCGCCAGCAGTGAGTACCTCCCTTGGGGACAGGGGGCGCGAAGCTATGGCTACACCTTC
J: TRBJ1-1; size: .; V: TRBV9; D: .; CDR3: CASSVTEVTEAFF; DNA: TGTGCCAGCAGCGTAACTGAAGTCACTGAAGCTTTCTTT
J: TRBJ2-3; size: .; V: TRBV29-1; D: TRBD2; CDR3: CSVSMREGPVDTQYF; DNA: TGCAGCGTTTCCATGCGGGAGGGCCCCGTAGATACGCAGTATTTT
J: TRBJ1-1; size: .; V: TRBV19; D: .; CDR3: CASSILLRTEAFF; DNA: TGTGCCAGTAGTATCCTGCTCCGGACTGAAGCTTTCTTT
J: TRBJ1-1; size: .; V: TRBV6-5; D: .; CDR3: CASRVDTRDTEAFF; DNA: TGTGCCAGCCGGGTAGATACACGGGACACTGAAGCTTTCTTT
J: TRBJ2-2; size: .; V: TRBV24-1; D: .; CDR3: CATSEVRGGGGSGELFF; DNA: TGTGCCACCAGTGAAGTTCGGGGCGGGGGCGGATCCGGGGAGCTGTTTTTT
J: TRBJ2-1; size: once; V: TRBV4-2; D: .; CDR3: CASSPLDYDNEQFF; DNA: TGTGCCAGCAGCCCTCTGGACTACGACAATGAGCAGTTCTTC
J: TRBJ1-1; size: .; V: TRBV18; D: TRBD1; CDR3: CASTRQGNMNTEAFF; DNA: TGTGCCAGCACTAGACAGGGCAACATGAACACTGAAGCTTTCTTT
J: TRBJ2-2; size: .; V: TRBV11-1; D: TRBD1; CDR3: CASSLWGQGAGELFF; DNA: TGTGCCAGCAGCTTATGGGGACAGGGGGCCGGGGAGCTGTTTTTT
J: TRBJ1-1; size: .; V: TRBV11-2; D: .; CDR3: CASWPPRVDTEAFF; DNA: TGTGCCAGCTGGCCGCCCAGGGTTGACACTGAAGCTTTCTTT
J: TRBJ2-5; size: .; V: TRBV2; D: .; CDR3: CASSERVWGREETQYF; DNA: TGTGCCAGCAGTGAAAGGGTTTGGGGCAGGGAAGAGACCCAGTACTTC
J: TRBJ2-6; size: .; V: TRBV7-2; D: TRBD2; CDR3: CASSYGLAVISGANVLTF; DNA: TGTGCCAGCAGCTACGGACTAGCGGTAATCTCTGGGGCCAACGTCCTGACTTTC
J: TRBJ2-7; size: once; V: TRBV11-3; D: .; CDR3: CASSLGGDSTYEQYF; DNA: TGTGCCAGCAGCTTAGGAGGCGATTCAACCTACGAGCAGTACTTC
J: TRBJ1-5; size: .; V: TRBV24-1; D: .; CDR3: CATSDSYRGPQHF; DNA: TGTGCCACCAGTGACTCATACCGGGGGCCCCAGCATTTT
J: TRBJ1-5; size: .; V: TRBV25-1; D: TRBD1; CDR3: CASSESRDRNQPQHF; DNA: TGTGCCAGCAGTGAATCTCGGGACAGAAATCAGCCCCAGCATTTT
J: TRBJ2-2; size: .; V: TRBV29-1; D: TRBD1; CDR3: CSVEGQGITGELFF; DNA: TGCAGCGTGGAGGGACAGGGGATCACCGGGGAGCTGTTTTTT
J: TRBJ2-7; size: few; V: TRBV18; D: TRBD1; CDR3: CASSPGQGLAQEQYF; DNA: TGTGCCAGCTCACCCGGACAGGGGCTAGCGCAGGAGCAGTACTTC
J: TRBJ1-6; size: few; V: TRBV28; D: TRBD1; CDR3: CASSPTQGARYNSPLHF; DNA: TGTGCCAGCTCCCCCACACAGGGGGCGCGCTATAATTCACCCCTCCACTTT
J: TRBJ1-2; size: .; V: TRBV3-1/TRBV3-2; D: TRBD1; CDR3: CASSQVRDRGYTF; DNA: TGTGCCAGCAGCCAAGTCCGGGACAGAGGCTACACCTTC
J: TRBJ2-5; size: .; V: TRBV28; D: .; CDR3: CASSLDRYPETQYF; DNA: TGTGCCAGCAGTCTAGACAGGTATCCGGAGACCCAGTACTTC
J: TRBJ2-5; size: .; V: TRBV11-3; D: .; CDR3: CASSPGVTYQETQYF; DNA: TGTGCCAGCAGCCCCGGGGTGACATACCAAGAGACCCAGTACTTC
J: TRBJ1-2; size: .; V: TRBV10-3; D: TRBD1; CDR3: CAISDLVGQGGHGYTF; DNA: TGTGCCATCAGTGACCTTGTAGGACAGGGAGGGCATGGCTACACCTTC
J: TRBJ1-3; size: .; V: TRBV28; D: .; CDR3: CASSLWAGNTIYF; DNA: TGTGCCAGCAGTTTATGGGCAGGAAACACCATATATTTT
J: TRBJ2-7; size: .; V: TRBV2; D: TRBD2; CDR3: CASTLGGTLSYEQYF; DNA: TGTGCCAGCACACTGGGAGGGACTCTCTCCTACGAGCAGTACTTC
J: TRBJ1-2; size: .; V: TRBV5-1; D: .; CDR3: CASSGSGGNYGYTF; DNA: TGCGCCAGCAGCGGATCAGGAGGTAACTATGGCTACACCTTC
J: TRBJ2-7; size: .; V: TRBV7-9; D: .; CDR3: CASTVTSSYEQYF; DNA: TGTGCCAGCACCGTCACAAGCTCCTACGAGCAGTACTTC
J: TRBJ2-3; size: .; V: TRBV9; D: .; CDR3: CASSVGSTSSDTQYF; DNA: TGTGCCAGCAGCGTAGGATCTACTAGTTCAGATACGCAGTATTTT
J: TRBJ2-7; size: .; V: TRBV28; D: .; CDR3: CASSLTQGGHEQYF; DNA: TGTGCCAGCAGTTTAACCCAGGGAGGCCACGAGCAGTACTTC
J: TRBJ2-2; size: .; V: TRBV24-1; D: TRBD1; CDR3: CATSDPGQGVTGELFF; DNA: TGTGCCACCAGTGATCCGGGACAGGGTGTTACCGGGGAGCTGTTTTTT
J: TRBJ1-1; size: .; V: TRBV7-3; D: .; CDR3: CASSLDRGSTEAFF; DNA: TGTGCCAGCAGCTTAGATCGGGGGAGCACTGAAGCTTTCTTT
J: TRBJ1-2; size: .; V: TRBV27; D: TRBD1; CDR3: CASSPSPGTGKGYTF; DNA: TGTGCCAGCAGTCCATCCCCCGGGACAGGGAAAGGCTACACCTTC
J: TRBJ1-4; size: .; V: TRBV5-1; D: .; CDR3: CASSSGRWALATNEKLFF; DNA: TGCGCCAGCAGCTCAGGGCGCTGGGCGCTTGCAACTAATGAAAAACTGTTTTTT
J: TRBJ2-3; size: .; V: TRBV5-6; D: .; CDR3: CASSLVAQRAGDTQYF; DNA: TGTGCCAGCAGCTTGGTGGCCCAGCGGGCGGGGGATACGCAGTATTTT
J: TRBJ1-2; size: once; V: TRBV3-1/TRBV3-2; D: TRBD1; CDR3: CASSPGTALSYGYTF; DNA: TGTGCCAGCAGCCCCGGGACAGCTCTTTCGTATGGCTACACCTTC
J: TRBJ1-1; size: .; V: TRBV29-1; D: .; CDR3: CSVEFVGEYTEAFF; DNA: TGCAGCGTTGAGTTCGTCGGGGAGTACACTGAAGCTTTCTTT
J: TRBJ1-3; size: .; V: TRBV5-4; D: .; CDR3: CASSQDTTGNTIYF; DNA: TGTGCCAGCAGCCAAGACACAACTGGAAACACCATATATTTT